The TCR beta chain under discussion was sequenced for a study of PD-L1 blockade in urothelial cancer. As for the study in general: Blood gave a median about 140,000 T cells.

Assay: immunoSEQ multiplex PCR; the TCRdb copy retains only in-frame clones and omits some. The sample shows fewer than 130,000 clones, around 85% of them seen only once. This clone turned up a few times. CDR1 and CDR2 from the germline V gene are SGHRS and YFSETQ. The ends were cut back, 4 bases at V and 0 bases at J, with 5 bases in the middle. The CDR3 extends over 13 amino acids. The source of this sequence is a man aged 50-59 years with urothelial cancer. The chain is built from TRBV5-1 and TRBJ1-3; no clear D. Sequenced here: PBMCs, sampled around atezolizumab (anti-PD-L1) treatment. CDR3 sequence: CASSGSSGNTIYF. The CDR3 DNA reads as TGCGCCAGCAGCGGGAGCTCTGGAAACACCATATATTTT. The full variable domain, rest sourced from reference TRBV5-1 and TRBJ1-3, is KAGVTQTPRYLIKTRGQQVTLSCSPISGHRSVSWYQQTPGQGLQFLFEYFSETQRNKGNFPGRFSGRQFSNSRSEMNVSTLELGDSALYLCASSGSSGNTIYFGEGSWLTVV.